This T cell receptor (beta chain) was found in a study of blood T cells in healthy people across ages. This clonotype turned up a few times. Investigators took 8 to 10 milliliters of peripheral blood from every donor. The V gene's germline CDR1 is LNHNV and CDR2 YYDKDF (reference sequence). The CDR3 is made up of 15 amino acids. V dropped 1 base and J dropped 2 bases, with 11 bases sitting between them. A second 7 to 11 cycle PCR used barcoded and J-beta primers. One entry per CDR3 protein results from TCRdb running MiXCR on the 5' RACE reads. Altogether 1,800,000 or so distinct CDR3 sequences are present, around 42% being singletons, with the ten largest covering more than 20%.

Sequencing used blood. The J gene is TRBJ1-2, the V gene TRBV15; the D is unclear. The clonotype was recovered from a human donor in good health. CDR3 sequence: CATSRGGLGNYGYTF. In DNA, the CDR3 is TGTGCCACCAGCAGAGGAGGGTTAGGGAACTATGGCTACACCTTC.